A single sample is the source of the 22 T cell receptor beta chains below, sequenced in a study of cytomegalovirus exposure and HLA in healthy donors. PCR employed 60 Vbeta and 13 Jbeta primers. The method was immunoSEQ multiplex PCR; TCRdb's version includes in-frame clones alone and lacks a portion of them. The sample lists 160,000 or so clones, roughly 80% occurring once. Sequenced sample: PBMCs. The receptors here all came from a man aged 25-45 years in good health and CMV-seronegative.

The chain is built from TRBV15 and TRBJ2-7, with a tentative D call TRBD2 (6 bases). The CDR3 length is 15 residues. V lost 0 bases, J lost 3 bases, and 12 bases lay in between. Germline-derived CDR1 and CDR2 are LNHNV and YYDKDF (reference sequence). DNA of the CDR3: TGTGCCACCAGCAGAGATCTGGCTAGCGACTACGAGCAGTACTTC. This codes for CATSRDLASDYEQYF.

This chain uses TRBV5-1 with TRBJ2-2; D perhaps matches TRBD1 (5 bases). Per the germline V gene, CDR1 is SGHRS and CDR2 is YFSETQ. V was cut by 2 bases and J by 4 bases, with 12 bases left in between. The CDR3 totals 15 residues. The CDR3 loop reads CASSFRQGGTGELFF. CDR3 DNA: TGCGCCAGCAGCTTTAGGCAGGGCGGCACCGGGGAGCTGTTTTTT. The full variable domain, with the rest looked up from reference TRBV5-1 and TRBJ2-2, is KAGVTQTPRYLIKTRGQQVTLSCSPISGHRSVSWYQQTPGQGLQFLFEYFSETQRNKGNFPGRFSGRQFSNSRSEMNVSTLELGDSALYLCASSFRQGGTGELFFGEGSRLTVL.

This chain connects TRBV7-7 to TRBJ2-7; TRBD2 matches 12 bases. CDR3 length: 15 amino acids. Germline V lookup: CDR1 SSHAT, CDR2 FNYEAQ (reference sequence). With 4 bases clipped from V and 5 bases from J, the junction kept 6 bases outside the gene matches. CDR3 sequence (DNA): TGTGCCAGCAGCTATCTAGCGGGAGGGCGCGACGAGCAGTACTTC. Its translation: CASSYLAGGRDEQYF.

The chain couples TRBV5-1 to TRBJ2-1; 12 nucleotides agree with TRBD2. The CDR3 sequence is 16 residues long. V lost 1 base to trimming and J lost 8 bases; unmatched junction nucleotides: 7. Germline V gives CDR1 SGHRS, CDR2 YFSETQ. CDR3 bases: TGCGCCAGCAGCTTGAAGACTAGCGGGAGTCTCTATGAGCAGTTCTTC. Protein: CASSLKTSGSLYEQFF.

J is TRBJ2-6 and V is TRBV4-2, with 7 bases lining up with TRBD1. CDR1 and CDR2 from the germline V gene are LGHNA and YNFKEQ. The trim removed 0 bases at V and 3 bases at J, leaving 2 bases unmatched. This CDR3 is built from 16 residues. CDR3 residues: CASSQDHRGGANVLTF. The DNA for the CDR3 is TGTGCCAGCAGCCAAGACCACAGGGGTGGGGCCAACGTCCTGACTTTC.

This chain uses TRBV9 with TRBJ1-2; TRBD1 might be the D (5 bases). Germline CDR1 SGDLS, CDR2 YYNGEE. The CDR3 spans 11 residues. V lost 0 bases and J lost 10, with 7 bases in between. CDR3 DNA: TGTGCCAGCAGCGTAGCGGGGGACTACACCTTC. The encoded protein is CASSVAGDYTF.

The chain recombines TRBV6-5 with TRBJ2-1; a possible D gene is TRBD2 (6 bases). The V and J ends lost 8 bases and 9 bases respectively, with 14 bases between them. CDR3 length: 12 amino acids. The germline V gene has CDR1 MNHEY and CDR2 SVGAGI. CDR3 amino acids: CASSFGGVEQFF. The CDR3 DNA reads as TGTGCCAGCTCGTTCGGGGGAGTTGAGCAGTTCTTC.

V usage is TRBV4-3 and J usage is TRBJ1-2; 10 nucleotides align to TRBD1. J gave up 5 bases and V 1 base, and 4 bases lay outside the gene matches. Per germline, CDR1 LGHNA and CDR2 YSLEER. This CDR3 has 15 amino acids. CDR3 amino acids: CASSQAPGQGYGYTF. The CDR3 nucleotides read TGCGCCAGCAGCCAAGCCCCGGGACAGGGGTATGGCTACACCTTC.

The rearrangement links TRBV9 to TRBJ2-3; the D gene is possibly TRBD2 (5 bases). Trimming took off 3 bases at V and 2 bases at J, with 10 bases between the two ends. This CDR3 is built from 14 residues. The germline gives CDR1 SGDLS, CDR2 YYNGEE. The CDR3 nucleotides are TGTGCCAGCAGCGAGGTAGCGTACACAGATACGCAGTATTTT. The encoded protein is CASSEVAYTDTQYF. Full variable domain (missing parts from reference TRBV9 and TRBJ2-3): DSGVTQTPKHLITATGQRVTLRCSPRSGDLSVYWYQQSLDQGLQFLIQYYNGEERAKGNILERFSAQQFPDLHSELNLSSLELGDSALYFCASSEVAYTDTQYFGPGTRLTVL.

This chain connects TRBV19 to TRBJ2-7; the match to TRBD2 covers 8 bases. V shed 5 bases and J 3 bases; nucleotides not matched to a gene: 12. The CDR3 consists of 16 residues. Germline CDR1 is LNHDA and CDR2 is SQIVND (reference sequence). The CDR3 sequence is CASSYKPQGLVYEQYF. CDR3 in DNA: TGTGCCAGTAGTTATAAACCCCAGGGACTAGTCTACGAGCAGTACTTC.

Comment on this clone: One end of the junction is discordant with germline, which a read error may explain. The chain links TRBV7-9 to TRBJ2-5; the D gene is possibly TRBD2 (5 bases). The length of the CDR3 is 11 residues. The germline gives CDR1 SEHNR, CDR2 FQNEAQ (reference sequence). This chain's CDR3 is CSSSLVEAQYF. The CDR3, as DNA: TGTTCCAGCAGCTTAGTGGAGGCCCAGTACTTC. The whole variable domain, remainder taken from reference TRBV7-9 and TRBJ2-5, is DTGVSQNPRHKITKRGQNVTFRCDPISEHNRLYWYRQTLGQGPEFLTYFQNEAQLEKSRLLSDRFSAERPKGSFSTLEIQRTEQGDSAMYLCSSSLVEAQYFGPGTRLLVL.

The genes are TRBV30 and TRBJ2-7, with D possibly matching TRBD2 (6 bases). The germline gives CDR1 GTSNPN, CDR2 SVGIG (reference sequence). V was trimmed by 2 bases and J by 2 bases, leaving 7 bases between them. The length of the CDR3 is 12 residues. CDR3 amino acids: CAWSPGAYEQYF. The DNA for the CDR3 is TGTGCCTGGAGTCCGGGAGCCTACGAGCAGTACTTC.

The DNA of the CDR3 is TGTGCCTGGAGACAGGGGGTATATGAAAAACTGTTTTTT. This gives the protein CAWRQGVYEKLFF. The rearrangement uses TRBV30 and TRBJ1-4; 8 nucleotides line up with TRBD1. J was trimmed by 6 bases and V by 3 bases; bases with no gene match: 3. This CDR3 has 13 amino acids. Germline V gene data show CDR1 as GTSNPN and CDR2 as SVGIG (reference sequence). Full variable domain (remainder filled in from reference TRBV30 and TRBJ1-4): SQTIHQWPATLVQPVGSPLSLECTVEGTSNPNLYWYRQAAGRGLQLLFYSVGIGQISSEVPQNLSASRPQDRQFILSSKKLLLSDSGFYLCAWRQGVYEKLFFGSGTQLSVL.

This sequence joins TRBV7-2 and TRBJ1-6, with 8 bases fitting TRBD1. The germline CDR1 and CDR2 sequences are SGHTA and FQGNSA. The CDR3 contains 16 residues. Trimming took 2 bases from V and 7 from J; bases not matched to a gene: 7. This CDR3 reads CASSLSSGTGNSPLHF. In DNA, the CDR3 is TGTGCCAGCAGCTTATCCTCTGGGACAGGCAATTCACCCCTCCACTTT.

This sequence joins TRBV28 and TRBJ1-1, with D uncertain. Germline V gene lookup returns CDR1 MDHEN and CDR2 SYDVKM. The CDR3 covers 14 residues. V dropped 5 bases and J dropped 10 bases, with 20 bases sitting between them. CDR3 protein: CASSPPGRLEGAFF. Here the CDR3 DNA reads TGTGCCAGCAGTCCTCCCGGGAGGTTAGAGGGAGCTTTCTTT.

This clone was observed a handful of times. This rearrangement joins TRBV15 to TRBJ2-7, with a weak D call TRBD1 (6 bases). From germline, CDR1 is LNHNV and CDR2 YYDKDF (reference sequence). There are 15 residues in the CDR3. Trimming took 3 bases from V and 2 from J, leaving 14 bases between them. CDR3 protein: CATSSMGQETYEQYF. The CDR3 DNA reads TGTGCCACCAGCAGTATGGGACAAGAAACCTACGAGCAGTACTTC.

The J gene is TRBJ1-1, the V gene TRBV5-1, with D unresolved. The CDR3 is 14 residues long. Germline loops: CDR1 SGHRS, CDR2 YFSETQ. With 1 base removed from V and 5 bases from J, the gap between germline ends came to 12 bases. The DNA of the CDR3 is TGCGCCAGCAGCTTGTTGCCGGGTGGGACTGAAGCTTTCTTT. This sequence encodes CASSLLPGGTEAFF.

A note on this clone: One end of the junction does not line up with germline, which may come from a read error. CDR3 protein: CSSSLSLRASSYEQYF. In DNA, the CDR3 is TGTTCCAGCAGCTTATCCCTCCGAGCGAGCTCCTACGAGCAGTACTTC. The chain is built from TRBV7-9 and TRBJ2-7; D not resolved. The CDR3 consists of 16 residues. Germline lookup yields CDR1 SEHNR and CDR2 FQNEAQ (reference sequence).

V is TRBV6-5 and J is TRBJ1-6; no reliable D call. The length of the CDR3 is 15 residues. The germline V gene has CDR1 MNHEY and CDR2 SVGAGI. V was cut by 4 bases and J by 6 bases, with 13 bases left in between. CDR3 residues: CASSLRRLLNSPLHF. The CDR3 DNA reads TGTGCCAGCAGTTTGCGACGACTACTTAATTCACCCCTCCACTTT.

This clone was seen only once. The chain links TRBV11-2 to TRBJ2-5; 10 nucleotides line up with TRBD2. The J segment lost 5 bases and the V segment lost 3 bases, leaving 3 bases of the junction unmatched. Germline V gene sequence: CDR1 SGHAT, CDR2 FQNNGV. CDR3 length: 14 amino acids. The CDR3 nucleotides are TGTGCCAGCAGCTTCCTAGCGGGAGACGAGACCCAGTACTTC. It translates to CASSFLAGDETQYF. The full variable domain, completed using reference TRBV11-2 and TRBJ2-5, is EAGVAQSPRYKIIEKRQSVAFWCNPISGHATLYWYQQILGQGPKLLIQFQNNGVVDDSQLPKDRFSAERLKGVDSTLKIQPAKLEDSAVYLCASSFLAGDETQYFGPGTRLLVL.

The chain combines TRBV28 with TRBJ1-5; 7 nucleotides match TRBD1. Trimming cost V 5 bases and J 6 bases; bases outside gene matches: 4. The CDR3 totals 13 residues. Germline V CDR1 and CDR2: MDHEN, SYDVKM. The CDR3 region is CASSDRAGQPQHF. The CDR3 DNA reads as TGTGCCAGCAGTGACAGGGCGGGTCAGCCCCAGCATTTT.

The rearrangement links TRBV9 to TRBJ1-4; D not resolved. Germline CDR1 reads SGDLS; CDR2 reads YYNGEE. CDR3 length equals 20 residues. V was clipped by 4 bases and J by 2 bases, with 27 bases between them. Here the CDR3 DNA reads TGTGCCAGCAGCCCAGCATGGTGGGCAGACCCCCGCAGGACTAATGAAAAACTGTTTTTT. Residues: CASSPAWWADPRRTNEKLFF. The full variable domain, completed using reference TRBV9 and TRBJ1-4, is DSGVTQTPKHLITATGQRVTLRCSPRSGDLSVYWYQQSLDQGLQFLIQYYNGEERAKGNILERFSAQQFPDLHSELNLSSLELGDSALYFCASSPAWWADPRRTNEKLFFGSGTQLSVL.